This T cell receptor (beta chain) was sequenced for a study of identifying expanded T cells in peripheral blood. Repertoires were generated with immunoSEQ multiplex PCR, while TCRdb's copy carries only in-frame clones and drops some. The sample consists of around 100,000 clones, about 90% of them appearing once. Collection occurred without any documented infections or immune events in donors. The sample consisted of blood. The clonotype originates from a person aged 18 to 70 in good health.

The CDR3 region has the DNA TGTGCCATCAGTGAGCCCCGGACATTGGACTATGGCTACACCTTC. Its protein product is CAISEPRTLDYGYTF. The rearrangement joins TRBV10-3 to TRBJ1-2; weak D call: TRBD1 (5 bases). Germline assignment: CDR1 ENHRY and CDR2 SYGVKD. Trimming stripped 2 bases from V and 3 bases from J, with 13 bases between. CDR3 size: 15 residues.